Here is one TCR beta chain with its context. The sample belongs to a study of blood T cell repertoires in COVID-19. As handled by the study authors: Amplification of reference gene primers was used by the study to estimate nucleated cell counts. Some clones are missing from TCRdb's copy, which holds only in-frame ones; the method was immunoSEQ multiplex PCR. V, J and clone size were drawn from that table, and D and trimming were deduced from the DNA. This sample yields approximately 85,000 clones, of which about nine tenths are seen a single time; 25% to 30% belongs to the top ten. CDR3 length: 16 residues. Trimming cost V 6 bases and J 5 bases; bases outside gene matches: 10. Germline V gene sequence: CDR1 LNHDA, CDR2 SQIVND (reference sequence).

The chain joins TRBV19 to TRBJ1-5, with 10 positions matching TRBD1. The sequencing input was peripheral blood. This TCR came from a man aged 50-59 years with active or convalescent COVID-19. The CDR3 reads CASRVLLGQGDQPQHF. In DNA form, the CDR3 reads TGTGCCAGTAGGGTATTACTAGGACAGGGGGATCAGCCCCAGCATTTT.